A single sample gave rise to the 20 T cell receptor beta chains below, sequenced in a study of blood T cell dynamics during melanoma immunotherapy. Sequencing was performed with immunoSEQ multiplex PCR; in TCRdb, only in-frame clones are kept and a portion is missing. The sample has 6,500 to 10,000 clones, approximately 85% seen once; the top ten hold around 3.9%. Time point indicated: week 3, after first cycle of checkpoint inhibitor. Sequences were derived from blood, sampled from a patient treated with checkpoint blockade. Source of these receptors: a human donor with melanoma.

The V call is TRBV15, the J call TRBJ2-7, with D perhaps TRBD1 or TRBD2 (5 bases each). Germline CDR1 reads LNHNV; CDR2 reads YYDKDF (reference sequence). V was pared by 0 bases and J by 2 bases, with 20 bases between. CDR3 length: 18 residues. CDR3 sequence (DNA): TGTGCCACCAGCAGAGACCCCCGGGACGCCGGGACCACCTACGAGCAGTACTTC. Its translation: CATSRDPRDAGTTYEQYF.

The gene calls are TRBV2 and TRBJ2-1, with D hard to call. The CDR3 sequence is 11 residues long. Germline V gene lookup returns CDR1 SNHLY and CDR2 FYNNEI. V lost 5 bases, J lost 7 bases, and 6 bases lay in between. Here the CDR3 reads CASSWWNEQFF. The CDR3 DNA reads as TGTGCCAGCAGTTGGTGGAATGAGCAGTTCTTC.

V is TRBV27 and J is TRBJ2-7; D is unclear. Trimming removed 2 bases at V and 2 bases at J, with 7 bases between. This CDR3 region has 13 residues. In germline, CDR1 is MNHEY, CDR2 SMNVEV (reference sequence). In DNA, the CDR3 is TGTGCCAGCAGTTTACTCCCTGCCTACGAGCAGTACTTC. It codes for CASSLLPAYEQYF.

The genes are TRBV11-3 and TRBJ1-1; D not resolved. V lost 1 base and J 8 bases, leaving 11 bases between the germline ends. The germline V gene has CDR1 SGHNT and CDR2 YENEEA. The CDR3 sequence is 13 residues long. The CDR3 bases are TGTGCCAGCAGCTTAGGACCCTTGGGAGAAGCTTTCTTT. This translates into CASSLGPLGEAFF.

The chain joins TRBV6-1 to TRBJ2-7, with no clear D. The CDR3 has 13 amino acids. The V gene's germline CDR1 is MNHNS and CDR2 SASEGT. V lost 1 base and J 4 bases, leaving 8 bases between the germline ends. The CDR3 sequence: CASSEGLSYEQYF. The CDR3 DNA reads as TGTGCCAGCAGTGAAGGACTGAGTTACGAGCAGTACTTC.

The V and J genes are TRBV4-1 and TRBJ2-2; 8 nucleotides agree with TRBD2. This CDR3 region has 17 residues. J was trimmed by 0 bases and V by 0 bases; bases with no gene match: 3. CDR1 MGHRA and CDR2 YSYEKL come from the germline V gene. CDR3 bases: TGCGCCAGCAGCCAAGATGTCGGGAGGGCGAACACCGGGGAGCTGTTTTTT. Translation gives CASSQDVGRANTGELFF.

V gene TRBV7-3 combines with J gene TRBJ1-2; 10 bases map to TRBD1. V lost 0 bases and J lost 4; bases outside the gene matches: 2. Germline loops: CDR1 SGHTA, CDR2 FQGTGA. The CDR3 consists of 15 residues. DNA for the CDR3: TGTGCCAGCAGCTTAACCGGGACAGGGGCCTATGGCTACACCTTC. It encodes CASSLTGTGAYGYTF.

The chain combines TRBV25-1 with TRBJ2-7; D is undetermined. V was pared by 5 bases and J by 4 bases, with 6 bases between. Germline V gene lookup returns CDR1 MGHDK and CDR2 SYGVNS. The CDR3 sequence is 11 residues long. As DNA, the CDR3 is TGTGCCAGCAGTAATATTTACGAGCAGTACTTC. Protein product: CASSNIYEQYF.

The J gene is TRBJ1-5, the V gene TRBV18, with a weak D call TRBD1 (5 bases). The CDR3 has 14 amino acids. Germline assignment: CDR1 KGHSH and CDR2 LQKENI. The V gene lost 2 bases and the J gene lost 6 bases, with 11 bases spanning the gap. The CDR3 loop reads CASSPESGGQPQHF. CDR3 nucleotides: TGTGCCAGCTCACCAGAGAGTGGGGGTCAGCCCCAGCATTTT.

J is TRBJ2-5 and V is TRBV21-1; the table's D call, TRBD2, has no DNA check behind it. TRBV21-1 is flagged as a pseudogene. The CDR3 extends over 18 amino acids. CDR3 bases: TGTGCCAGCAGCAACCGGGCTAGCGGGAGCTTTACGGGAGAGACCCAGTACTTC. As protein: CASSNRASGSFTGETQYF.

The count of this clone is one. The gene calls are TRBV28 and TRBJ1-2; D possibly corresponds to TRBD1 (6 bases). V was shortened by 7 bases and J by 8 bases, with 20 bases between the two germline ends. The CDR3 extends over 14 amino acids. Germline CDR1 reads MDHEN; CDR2 reads SYDVKM. DNA for the CDR3: TGTGCCAGCACCCCGGGGGGGCCAGTAAGCGGCTACACCTTC. Amino acid sequence: CASTPGGPVSGYTF.

The chain uses TRBV18 and TRBJ1-3; D unresolved. V was cut by 3 bases and J by 0 bases, with 9 bases left in between. Per germline, CDR1 KGHSH and CDR2 LQKENI. The length of the CDR3 is 15 residues. The CDR3 DNA reads as TGTGCCAGCTCACCTACAGCCGACTCTGGAAACACCATATATTTT. Its protein is CASSPTADSGNTIYF.

The V gene is TRBV6-6, the J gene TRBJ1-5, with D perhaps TRBD1 (6 bases). This CDR3 is 15 amino acids long. The V gene lost 2 bases and the J gene lost 6 bases, with 14 bases spanning the gap. The germline V gene encodes CDR1 MNHNY and CDR2 SVGAGI (reference sequence). The CDR3 DNA follows: TGTGCCAGCAGTTACACGGACAGTCCGGCTCAGCCCCAGCATTTT. It codes for CASSYTDSPAQPQHF.

This clone was seen a single time. V usage is TRBV10-3 and J usage is TRBJ2-1; 10 bases are shared with TRBD2. Germline assignment: CDR1 ENHRY and CDR2 SYGVKD. The CDR3 extends over 14 amino acids. The V and J ends lost 9 bases and 2 bases, in that order; junction bases with no gene match: 4. The CDR3 loop is CAIQAGGPYNEQFF. CDR3 sequence (DNA): TGTGCCATTCAAGCGGGAGGGCCCTACAATGAGCAGTTCTTC.

The V gene is TRBV28, the J gene TRBJ1-2, with TRBD1 matching 8 bases. Germline assignment: CDR1 MDHEN and CDR2 SYDVKM. The CDR3 totals 14 residues. The V gene end was trimmed by 2 bases and the J gene end by 6 bases; junction bases not matched to a gene: 5. Written as DNA, the CDR3 is TGTGCCAGCAGTTTAAGGACAGGGTACCATGGCTACACCTTC. Protein sequence: CASSLRTGYHGYTF.

This chain links TRBV27 with TRBJ2-7, with D perhaps given as TRBD1 or TRBD2 (5 bases each). CDR1 and CDR2 from the germline V gene are MNHEY and SMNVEV (reference sequence). The ends were cut back, 3 bases at V and 6 bases at J, with 12 bases in the middle. The CDR3 is 13 residues long. The CDR3: CASSFQPGTEQYF. In nucleotides, the CDR3 is TGTGCCAGCAGTTTCCAACCTGGGACCGAGCAGTACTTC.

The genes are TRBV5-1 and TRBJ1-6, with D maybe TRBD1 (5 bases). CDR3 length: 15 amino acids. Trimming took 4 bases from V and 10 from J, leaving 18 bases between them. The germline V gene encodes CDR1 SGHRS and CDR2 YFSETQ. For the CDR3, the DNA is TGCGCCAGCAGCCCTTTACCAGGGCGAAGCTCACCCCTCCACTTT. This sequence encodes CASSPLPGRSSPLHF. Based on the CDR3 plus reference TRBV5-1 and TRBJ1-6, the full variable domain is KAGVTQTPRYLIKTRGQQVTLSCSPISGHRSVSWYQQTPGQGLQFLFEYFSETQRNKGNFPGRFSGRQFSNSRSEMNVSTLELGDSALYLCASSPLPGRSSPLHFGNGTRLTVT.

The V and J genes are TRBV11-2 and TRBJ1-2; D is uncertain. The CDR3 spans 16 residues. V lost 0 bases and J 1 base, leaving 12 bases between the germline ends. CDR1 is SGHAT, CDR2 FQNNGV, per germline. CDR3 nucleotides: TGTGCCAGCAGCTTAGATCCGGGTGGGAATAACTATGGCTACACCTTC. As protein: CASSLDPGGNNYGYTF.

The chain carries TRBV15 and TRBJ2-7; no firm D call. Looked up from germline, CDR1 is LNHNV and CDR2 is YYDKDF (reference sequence). Trimming removed 0 bases at V and 6 bases at J, with 15 bases between. This CDR3 contains 15 residues. The CDR3 region has the DNA TGTGCCACCAGCAGAGATGGAATTCCGGGCCGCGAGCAGTACTTC. This translates into CATSRDGIPGREQYF.

The V call is TRBV5-1, the J call TRBJ2-7; D is uncertain. V lost 4 bases to trimming and J lost 4 bases, with 12 bases between them. The germline gives CDR1 SGHRS, CDR2 YFSETQ. The CDR3 loop spans 13 amino acids. CDR3 residues: CASSPVSVYEQYF. CDR3 bases: TGCGCCAGCAGCCCCGTTAGTGTTTACGAGCAGTACTTC.